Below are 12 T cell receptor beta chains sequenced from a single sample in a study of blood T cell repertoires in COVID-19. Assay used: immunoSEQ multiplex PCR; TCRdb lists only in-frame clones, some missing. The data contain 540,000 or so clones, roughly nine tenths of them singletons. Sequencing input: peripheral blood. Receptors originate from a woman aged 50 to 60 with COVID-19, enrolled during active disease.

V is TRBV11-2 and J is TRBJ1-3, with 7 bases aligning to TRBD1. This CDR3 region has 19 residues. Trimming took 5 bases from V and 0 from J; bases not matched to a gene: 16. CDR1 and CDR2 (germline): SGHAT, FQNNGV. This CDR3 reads CASSHGGGTELLSGNTIYF. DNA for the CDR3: TGTGCCAGCAGCCACGGAGGTGGGACAGAACTTCTCTCTGGAAACACCATATATTTT. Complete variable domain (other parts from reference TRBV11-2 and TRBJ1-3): EAGVAQSPRYKIIEKRQSVAFWCNPISGHATLYWYQQILGQGPKLLIQFQNNGVVDDSQLPKDRFSAERLKGVDSTLKIQPAKLEDSAVYLCASSHGGGTELLSGNTIYFGEGSWLTVV.

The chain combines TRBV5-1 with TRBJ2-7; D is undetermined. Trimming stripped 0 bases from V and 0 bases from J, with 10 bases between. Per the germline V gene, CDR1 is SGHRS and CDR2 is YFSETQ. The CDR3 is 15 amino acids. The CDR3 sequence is CASSLESLNSYEQYF. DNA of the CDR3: TGCGCCAGCAGCTTGGAGAGCCTAAACTCCTACGAGCAGTACTTC.

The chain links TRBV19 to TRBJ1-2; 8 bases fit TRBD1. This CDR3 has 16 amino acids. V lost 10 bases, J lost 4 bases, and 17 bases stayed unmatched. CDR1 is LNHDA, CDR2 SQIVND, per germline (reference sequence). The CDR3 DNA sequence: TGTGCCATACTTGACAGGGGCCGCAGGGGCCTCTATGGCTACACCTTC. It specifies CAILDRGRRGLYGYTF.

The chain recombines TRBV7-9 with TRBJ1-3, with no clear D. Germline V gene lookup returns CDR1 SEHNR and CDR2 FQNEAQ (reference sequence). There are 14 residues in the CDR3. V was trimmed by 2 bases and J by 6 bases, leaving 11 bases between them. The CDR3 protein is CASSLSQYENTIYF. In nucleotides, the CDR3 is TGTGCCAGCAGCTTATCGCAGTACGAAAACACCATATATTTT.

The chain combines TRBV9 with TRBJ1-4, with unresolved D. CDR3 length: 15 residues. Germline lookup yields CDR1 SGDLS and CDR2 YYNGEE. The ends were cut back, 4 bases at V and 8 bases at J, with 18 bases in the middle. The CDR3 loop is CASSPDISPREKLFF. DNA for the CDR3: TGTGCCAGCAGCCCGGATATTAGCCCGAGGGAAAAACTGTTTTTT.

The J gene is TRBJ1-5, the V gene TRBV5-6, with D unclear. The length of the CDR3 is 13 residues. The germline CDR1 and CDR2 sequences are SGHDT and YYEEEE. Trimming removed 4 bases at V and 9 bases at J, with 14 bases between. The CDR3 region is CASSRGGVGPQHF. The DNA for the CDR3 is TGTGCCAGCAGCCGGGGAGGAGTTGGGCCCCAGCATTTT.

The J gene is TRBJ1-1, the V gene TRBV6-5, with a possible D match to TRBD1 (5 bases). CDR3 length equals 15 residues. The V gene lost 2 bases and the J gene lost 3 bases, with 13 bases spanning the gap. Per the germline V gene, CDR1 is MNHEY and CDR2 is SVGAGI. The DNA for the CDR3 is TGTGCCAGCAGTTACGGGTGGGGGGGTGACACTGAAGCTTTCTTT. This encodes CASSYGWGGDTEAFF.

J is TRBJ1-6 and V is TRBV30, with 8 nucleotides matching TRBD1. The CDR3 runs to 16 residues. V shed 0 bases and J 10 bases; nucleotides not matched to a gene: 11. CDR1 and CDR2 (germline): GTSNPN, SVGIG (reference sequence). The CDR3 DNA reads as TGTGCCTGGAGTGTAAGCAGGGGGCAAAGAGAATCACCCCTCCACTTT. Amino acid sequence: CAWSVSRGQRESPLHF.

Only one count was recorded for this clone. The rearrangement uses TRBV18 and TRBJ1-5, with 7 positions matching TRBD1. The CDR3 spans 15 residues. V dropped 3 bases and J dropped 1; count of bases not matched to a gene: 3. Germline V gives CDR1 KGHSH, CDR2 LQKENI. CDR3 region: CASSPTQGSNQPQHF. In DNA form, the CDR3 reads TGTGCCAGCTCACCTACACAGGGGAGCAATCAGCCCCAGCATTTT.

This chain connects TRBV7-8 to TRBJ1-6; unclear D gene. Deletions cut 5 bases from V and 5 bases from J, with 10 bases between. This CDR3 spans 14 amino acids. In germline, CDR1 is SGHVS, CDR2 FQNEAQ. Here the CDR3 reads CASSPEADNSPLHF. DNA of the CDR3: TGTGCCAGCAGCCCCGAGGCAGATAATTCACCCCTCCACTTT.

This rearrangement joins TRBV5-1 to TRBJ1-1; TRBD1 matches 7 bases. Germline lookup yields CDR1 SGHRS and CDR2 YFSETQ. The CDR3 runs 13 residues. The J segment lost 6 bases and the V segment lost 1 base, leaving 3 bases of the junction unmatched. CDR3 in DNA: TGCGCCAGCAGCTTGAGAGGGGGCCCTGAAGCTTTCTTT. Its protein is CASSLRGGPEAFF.

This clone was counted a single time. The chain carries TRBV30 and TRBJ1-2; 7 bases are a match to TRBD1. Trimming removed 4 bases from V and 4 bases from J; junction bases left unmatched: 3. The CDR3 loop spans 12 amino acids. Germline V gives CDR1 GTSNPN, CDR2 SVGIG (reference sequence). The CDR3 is CAWKAGGYGYTF. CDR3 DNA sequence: TGTGCCTGGAAGGCAGGGGGCTATGGCTACACCTTC.